These T cell receptor beta chains were read from a single sample in a study of radiotherapy plus CTLA-4 blockade in lung cancer. Measured with immunoSEQ multiplex PCR; TCRdb has only the in-frame clones, and not every one. The sample holds 70,000 to 95,000 clones, over 75% seen once. Here the sequenced sample was peripheral blood, taken from a patient treated with radiotherapy plus ipilimumab. These receptors came from a human donor with non-small cell lung cancer that progressed on radiotherapy plus ipilimumab. Both conserved end residues are part of each CDR3. D genes are given only for firm matches. Expanded clones get a size class; other rows say once, few or many, or leave the size out.

v_call	d_call	j_call	clone_size	cdr3_nt	cdr3_aa
TRBV4-2	TRBD2	TRBJ2-5	-	TGTGCCAGCAGCCATTCTAGCGGGGGCTCACAAGAGACCCAGTACTTC	CASSHSSGGSQETQYF
TRBV5-7	-	TRBJ1-5	-	TGTGCCAGCAGCTTGGGAGGGTACAATCAGCCCCAGCATTTT	CASSLGGYNQPQHF
TRBV4-3	-	TRBJ2-5	-	TGCGCCAGCAGCCAGGACGGTGGGGGGACCCAGTACTTC	CASSQDGGGTQYF
TRBV14	-	TRBJ2-7	few	TGTGCCAGCAGCCTCTCCTACGAGCAGTACTTC	CASSLSYEQYF
TRBV19	TRBD1	TRBJ1-1	-	TGTGCCAGTAGTACTCTGACAGGGATCACTGAAGCTTTCTTT	CASSTLTGITEAFF
TRBV4-3	-	TRBJ2-2	-	TGCGCCAGCAGCCGAGGGGGGAACACCGGGGAGCTGTTTTTT	CASSRGGNTGELFF
TRBV11-3	TRBD1	TRBJ1-1	once	TGTGCCAGCAGCTTGGCCAGACAGGGTGAAGCTTTCTTT	CASSLARQGEAFF
TRBV7-6	-	TRBJ2-1	once	TGTGCCAGCAGCCTGACTACCTACAATGAGCAGTTCTTC	CASSLTTYNEQFF
TRBV6-5	TRBD1	TRBJ1-5	few	TGTGCCATCAGTCAGGGGGGTAGGCAGCCCCAGCATTTT	CAISQGGRQPQHF
TRBV27	-	TRBJ1-2	-	TGTGCCAGCAGGGATTCGATTTATGGCTACACCTTC	CASRDSIYGYTF
TRBV7-2	-	TRBJ1-2	few	TGTGCCAGCGGAGAAAACGGGGTTGGCTATGGCTACACCTTC	CASGENGVGYGYTF
TRBV19	-	TRBJ2-7	few	TGTGCCAGTAGTACCCGACAGGTTTTGAACGAGCAGTACTTC	CASSTRQVLNEQYF
TRBV6-6	-	TRBJ2-3	-	TGTGCCAGCAGTAACGAATTCCGGGATATTTCATATTTT	CASSNEFRDISYF
TRBV4-2	-	TRBJ2-1	few	TGTGCCAGCAGCCCCGCTGTCACCTACAATGAGCAGTTCTTC	CASSPAVTYNEQFF
TRBV7-6	TRBD1	TRBJ1-1	-	TGTGCCAGCAGCCTTAACAGGGGGCCTGACACTGAAGCTTTCTTT	CASSLNRGPDTEAFF
TRBV6-5	-	TRBJ2-7	-	TGTGCCAGCAGTTACCAGGGACGGAAATCCTACGAGCAGTACTTC	CASSYQGRKSYEQYF
TRBV9	-	TRBJ1-2	-	TGTGCCAGCAGCGCCGCGGGGGGTATGGACTATGGCTACACCTTC	CASSAAGGMDYGYTF
TRBV18	-	TRBJ2-3	-	TGTGCCAGCTCACTTAGTGGGGCAGATACGCAGTATTTT	CASSLSGADTQYF
TRBV21-1	-	TRBJ1-5	-	TGTGCCAGCAGCAAAGGCTCTAAGAGATTTAGCAATCAGCCCCAGCATTTT	CASSKGSKRFSNQPQHF
TRBV30	TRBD2	TRBJ2-1	-	TGTGCCTCAGGAGCGGGGGGGAATGAGCAGTTCTTC	CASGAGGNEQFF
TRBV28	-	TRBJ1-6	-	TGTGCCAGCAGTTTCCCTAGTAGTCGTCCTTCACCCCTCCACTTT	CASSFPSSRPSPLHF
TRBV5-1	TRBD2	TRBJ2-4	few	TGCGCCAGCAGCTTGTCACACGAGGGACTAGCGATAGCCAAAAACATTCAGTACTTC	CASSLSHEGLAIAKNIQYF
TRBV20-1	-	TRBJ2-3	-	TGCAGTGCTAGGGCAGATACGCAGTATTTT	CSARADTQYF
TRBV30	-	TRBJ1-1	-	TGTGCCTGGAGTCCCTTCGAGAACACTGAAGCTTTCTTT	CAWSPFENTEAFF
TRBV6-5	TRBD1	TRBJ1-3	-	TGTGCCAGCTTCCCAGGGGGCGGAAACACCATATATTTT	CASFPGGGNTIYF
TRBV6-5	-	TRBJ1-2	-	TGTGCCAGCGGGGCAGGGCTTGGAGGCTACACCTTC	CASGAGLGGYTF
TRBV6-6	-	TRBJ2-1	-	TGTGCCAGCAGTTACTCAGGGATGGGTGAGCAGTTCTTC	CASSYSGMGEQFF
TRBV10-3	TRBD1	TRBJ1-2	-	TGTGCCATCAGTCCGGGACAGGGGGTGGTTGGCTACACCTTC	CAISPGQGVVGYTF
TRBV9	TRBD2	TRBJ2-5	-	TGTGCCAGCAGCAGTGGACTAGCGGGGGGACAAGAGACCCAGTACTTC	CASSSGLAGGQETQYF
TRBV4-2	TRBD1	TRBJ2-3	-	TGTGCCAGCAGCCCGGGACAGGGGAACACAGATACGCAGTATTTT	CASSPGQGNTDTQYF
TRBV29-1	-	TRBJ1-1	-	TGCAGCGTTGATGGGGGGCAGTCAGTTCGCTTT	CSVDGGQSVRF
TRBV29-1	TRBD1	TRBJ2-7	-	TGCAGCGTTGAGGGGACAGGGGGCATCTACGAGCAGTACTTC	CSVEGTGGIYEQYF
TRBV30	TRBD2	TRBJ2-1	-	TGTGCCTGTAAAGCGGGGGGTCTCAATGAGCAGTTCTTC	CACKAGGLNEQFF
TRBV7-3	-	TRBJ2-1	-	TGTGCCAGCAGCTATAGCGCCAGCTCCTACAATGAGCAGTTCTTC	CASSYSASSYNEQFF
TRBV29-1	TRBD1	TRBJ1-1	-	TGCAGCGTCGGACAGACAGGGGGCACTGAAGCTTTCTTT	CSVGQTGGTEAFF
TRBV13	TRBD1	TRBJ2-5	once	TGTGCCAGCAGCCCCTGGGACAGACAAGAGACCCAGTACTTC	CASSPWDRQETQYF
TRBV7-2	-	TRBJ1-1	-	TGTGCCAGCAGCTTAGTTCCGGGGTACGAAGCTTTCTTT	CASSLVPGYEAFF
TRBV19	-	TRBJ2-5	-	TGTGCCAGTAGGGTTCGGGAGACCCAGTACTTC	CASRVRETQYF
TRBV14	TRBD1	TRBJ1-1	-	TGTGCCAGCAGCCGAGGGGGCGTGGGGGGAACTGAAGCTTTCTTT	CASSRGGVGGTEAFF
TRBV18	TRBD1	TRBJ1-2	-	TGTGCCAGCTCACCCGGACAGGGGCAAGTTGGCTACACCTTT	CASSPGQGQVGYTF
TRBV28	-	TRBJ2-2	-	TGTGCCAGCAGACCAACAGGGTTAGTGGCCGGGGAGCTGTTTTTT	CASRPTGLVAGELFF
TRBV28	TRBD1	TRBJ2-7	-	TGTGCCAGCAGGCGACAGGGAATAACCTACGAGCAGTACTTC	CASRRQGITYEQYF
TRBV7-9	-	TRBJ2-3	-	TGTGCCAGCAGCTTAGGCTCGCGGGTAACCACAGATACGCAGTATTTT	CASSLGSRVTTDTQYF
TRBV7-9	TRBD2	TRBJ2-1	once	TGTGCCAGCAGCTCCCGGACTAGCGGTGTCTTCTCCTACAATGAGCAGTTCTTC	CASSSRTSGVFSYNEQFF
TRBV11-2	TRBD1	TRBJ1-2	-	TGTGCCAGCAGCTTCGTTGGGACAGGGTCGTATGGCTACACCTTC	CASSFVGTGSYGYTF
TRBV30	-	TRBJ2-3	-	TGTGCCTGGAGTGTACGAAGCACAGATACGCAGTATTTT	CAWSVRSTDTQYF
TRBV5-6	-	TRBJ2-1	-	TGTGCCAGCAGCTTGCTGTGGGCTTCCCGGGGGCCCTACAATGAGCAGTTCTTC	CASSLLWASRGPYNEQFF
TRBV27	TRBD1	TRBJ2-1	-	TGTGCCAGCCGGGACAGCAATTACAATGAGCAGTTCTTC	CASRDSNYNEQFF
TRBV27	TRBD1	TRBJ1-1	once	TGTGCCAGCAGTTCGTCTATGGGACAGACTGAAGCTTTCTTT	CASSSSMGQTEAFF
TRBV2	TRBD1	TRBJ1-2	-	TGTGCCAGCAGTGAAGGGACAGGGTTCGGCTACACCTTC	CASSEGTGFGYTF
TRBV9	TRBD1	TRBJ2-2	-	TGTGCCAGCAGCCCTATTACAGGGGGCCCCGGGGAGCTGTTTTTT	CASSPITGGPGELFF
TRBV6-5	TRBD1	TRBJ2-7	-	TGTGCCAGCAGTTACGGGGGAACAGGGGGCAGGAACGAGCAGTACTTC	CASSYGGTGGRNEQYF
TRBV18	-	TRBJ2-7	-	TGTGCCAGCTCACCAGGGCTGGTCGACGAGCAGTACTTC	CASSPGLVDEQYF
TRBV7-9	-	TRBJ2-1	few	TGTGCCAGCAGCTTAGCCCCCTTGGCAGATAATGAGCAGTTCTTC	CASSLAPLADNEQFF
TRBV7-2	TRBD2	TRBJ2-1	-	TGTGCCAGCAGCCCCGGACTAGTCGTCGGCAATGAGCAGTTCTTC	CASSPGLVVGNEQFF
TRBV11-2	-	TRBJ2-2	-	TGTGCCAGCAGCTTAGGGGCCGGGGAGCTGTTTTTT	CASSLGAGELFF
TRBV30	-	TRBJ1-5	-	TGTGCCTGGAGTGCCTACAATCAGCCCCAGCATTTT	CAWSAYNQPQHF
TRBV15	-	TRBJ2-1	-	TGTGCCACCAGCAGACCGCTAGCGACCGGACGGGGAGTTGAGCAGTTCTTC	CATSRPLATGRGVEQFF
TRBV28	-	TRBJ1-6	-	TGTGCCAGCAGCACACGACGGGTGACACCCCTCCACTTT	CASSTRRVTPLHF